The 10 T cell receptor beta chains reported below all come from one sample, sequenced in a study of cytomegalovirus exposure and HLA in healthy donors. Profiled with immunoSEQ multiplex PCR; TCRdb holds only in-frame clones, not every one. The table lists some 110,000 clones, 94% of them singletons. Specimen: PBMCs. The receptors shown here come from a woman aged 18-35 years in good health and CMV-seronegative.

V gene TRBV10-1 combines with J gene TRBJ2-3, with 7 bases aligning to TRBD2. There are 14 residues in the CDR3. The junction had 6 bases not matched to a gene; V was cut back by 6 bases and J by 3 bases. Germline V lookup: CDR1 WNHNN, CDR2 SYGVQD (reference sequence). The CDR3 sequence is CASSKRGVTDTQYF. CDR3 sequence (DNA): TGCGCCAGCAGCAAACGGGGGGTTACAGATACGCAGTATTTT.

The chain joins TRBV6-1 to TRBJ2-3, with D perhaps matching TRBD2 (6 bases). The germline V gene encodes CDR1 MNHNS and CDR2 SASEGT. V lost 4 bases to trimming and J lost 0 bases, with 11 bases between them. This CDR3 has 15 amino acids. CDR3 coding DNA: TGTGCCAGCAGTGGGTTAGCGGACAGCACAGATACGCAGTATTTT. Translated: CASSGLADSTDTQYF.

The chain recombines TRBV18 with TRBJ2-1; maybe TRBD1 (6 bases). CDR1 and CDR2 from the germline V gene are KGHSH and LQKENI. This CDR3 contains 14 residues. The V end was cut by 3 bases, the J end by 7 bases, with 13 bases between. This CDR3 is CASSPTDRGNEQFF. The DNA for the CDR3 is TGTGCCAGCTCACCGACGGACAGAGGGAATGAGCAGTTCTTC.

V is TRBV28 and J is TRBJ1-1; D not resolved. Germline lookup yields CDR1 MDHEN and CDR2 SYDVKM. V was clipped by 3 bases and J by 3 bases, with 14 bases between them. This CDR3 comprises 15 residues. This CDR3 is CASSFWGAGYTEAFF. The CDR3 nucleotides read TGTGCCAGCAGTTTTTGGGGAGCAGGATACACTGAAGCTTTCTTT.

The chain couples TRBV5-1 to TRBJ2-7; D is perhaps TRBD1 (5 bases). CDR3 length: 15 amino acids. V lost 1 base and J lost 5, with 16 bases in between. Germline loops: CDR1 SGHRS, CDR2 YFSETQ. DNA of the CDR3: TGCGCCAGCAGCTTGTCTCCAGGGTCGTCAGACGAGCAGTACTTC. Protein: CASSLSPGSSDEQYF.

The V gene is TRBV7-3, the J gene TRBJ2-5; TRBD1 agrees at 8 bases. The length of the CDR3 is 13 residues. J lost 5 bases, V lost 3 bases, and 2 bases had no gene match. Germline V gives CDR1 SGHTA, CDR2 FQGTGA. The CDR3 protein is CASSFGQGETQYF. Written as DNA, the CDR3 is TGTGCCAGCAGCTTTGGACAGGGTGAGACCCAGTACTTC.

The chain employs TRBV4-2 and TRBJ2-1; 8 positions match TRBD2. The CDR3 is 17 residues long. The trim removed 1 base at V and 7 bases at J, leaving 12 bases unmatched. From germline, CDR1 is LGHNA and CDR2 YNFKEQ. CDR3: CASSQGLWTSRSNEQFF. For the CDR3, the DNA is TGTGCCAGCAGCCAAGGGTTGTGGACTAGCAGGTCGAATGAGCAGTTCTTC.

The chain's CDR3 is CASSQELAGPERTEQYF. CDR3 DNA sequence: TGCGCCAGCAGCCAAGAACTAGCGGGCCCTGAACGAACGGAGCAGTACTTC. The chain is built from TRBV4-1 and TRBJ2-7; 9 bases align to TRBD2. V shed 0 bases, J shed 7 bases, and the junction held 13 bases outside the gene matches. Germline loops: CDR1 MGHRA, CDR2 YSYEKL. The CDR3 runs to 17 residues.

The CDR3 DNA sequence: TGCGCCAGCAGACCTGGACAGGGGACAATGAACACTGAAGCTTTCTTT. As protein: CASRPGQGTMNTEAFF. The chain combines TRBV4-1 with TRBJ1-1, with 9 bases identical to TRBD1. The junction had 8 bases not matched to a gene; V was cut back by 6 bases and J by 0 bases. The length of the CDR3 is 16 residues. In germline, CDR1 is MGHRA, CDR2 YSYEKL.

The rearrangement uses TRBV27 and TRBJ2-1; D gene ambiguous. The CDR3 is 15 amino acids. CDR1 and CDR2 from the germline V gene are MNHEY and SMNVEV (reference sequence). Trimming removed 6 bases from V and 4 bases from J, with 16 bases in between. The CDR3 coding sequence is TGTGCCAGCAGCCTGGGCCGAAGGCTGTACAATGAGCAGTTCTTC. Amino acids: CASSLGRRLYNEQFF.